This is a list of T cell receptor beta chains from one sample in a study of Graves' ophthalmopathy and Graves' hyperthyroidism. TCRdb ran MiXCR on the multiplex PCR reads and lists one entry per CDR3 protein. The sample shows 1 million to 1.3 million distinct CDR3 sequences, 35% to 45% of them seen only once. Sequencing input: peripheral blood or thyroid tissue (not recorded which). The source of these receptors is an adult man with Graves' hyperthyroidism. CDR3s include the opening cysteine and the closing phenylalanine or tryptophan. The order of the fields is V gene, D gene, J gene, clone size, CDR3 DNA, CDR3 protein. D genes are given only for firm matches. Clone size is shown for a subset of rows, as once, few, many or a class of expanded clone.

TRBV5-1,NA,TRBJ2-2,many,TGCGCCAGCAGCTTAACGGGACACCCAAACACCGGGGAGCTGTTTTTT,CASSLTGHPNTGELFF
TRBV7-8,NA,TRBJ1-2,NA,TGTGCCAGCAGCCGACCACGGGGGGCGCCCTATGGCTACACCTTC,CASSRPRGAPYGYTF
TRBV28,TRBD1,TRBJ1-1,NA,TGTGCCAGCAGTTTAGAGGGGGCGAGGACTGAAGCTTTCTTT,CASSLEGARTEAFF
TRBV13,NA,TRBJ2-7,many,TGTGCCAGCAGCTCGGAAGAGAGGCAGTACTTC,CASSSEERQYF
TRBV7-2,NA,TRBJ2-5,few,TGTGCCAGCAGACTAAATAGGCGACAAACAGAGACCCAGTACTTC,CASRLNRRQTETQYF
TRBV5-1,NA,TRBJ2-1,NA,TGCGCCAGCAGCTTGGAGAAGATGGGCGATGAGCAGTTCTTC,CASSLEKMGDEQFF
TRBV10-2,NA,TRBJ1-5,many,TGCGCCAGCGGGGGGACCAATCAGCCCCAGCATTTT,CASGGTNQPQHF
TRBV7-9,NA,TRBJ1-1,few,TGTGCCAGCAGCTCCACCCGGCGGGCGAACACTGAAGCTTTCTTT,CASSSTRRANTEAFF
TRBV5-4,NA,TRBJ2-7,NA,TGTGCCAGCCGCGCGGGGGAGCAGTACTTC,CASRAGEQYF
TRBV7-9,NA,TRBJ2-5,few,TGTGCCAGCAGCGGGGGAAACCAAGAGACCCAGTACTTC,CASSGGNQETQYF
TRBV7-2,NA,TRBJ1-4,many,TGTGCCAGCAGCTTGACTTTCGCTGAAAAACTGTTTTTT,CASSLTFAEKLFF
TRBV10-3,NA,TRBJ2-7,NA,TGTGCCTCGACAGGTCTGAATGAGCAGTGCTTC,CASTGLNEQCF
TRBV20-1,NA,TRBJ2-7,many,TGCAGTGCTAGAGATCCCACAGCCTACGAGCAGTACTTC,CSARDPTAYEQYF
TRBV19,NA,TRBJ1-1,many,TGTGCCAGTAGCCGCTCACGGTCAGGGGCCGGCACTGAAGCTTTCTTT,CASSRSRSGAGTEAFF
TRBV7-8,TRBD1,TRBJ2-5,few,TGCGCCAGCAGCCAGCCACTCGGGACAGGGGGGAGGTGGCAGCGATTC,CASSQPLGTGGRWQRF
TRBV29-1,TRBD1,TRBJ2-5,NA,TGCAGCCTGAGTTCGGACAGGGCTAAGGAGACCCAGTACTTC,CSLSSDRAKETQYF
TRBV14,NA,TRBJ2-7,few,TGTGCCAGCAGCCAAGGGGAGGGGGCACCTATCTACGAGCAGTACTTC,CASSQGEGAPIYEQYF
TRBV20-1,NA,TRBJ2-5,few,TGCAGTGTGGTCAGGGAGGCGGAGACCCAGTACTTC,CSVVREAETQYF
TRBV10-3,TRBD1,TRBJ2-6,NA,TGTGCCAGCAGTTACCTTAGACAGGGGGGCACTGAAGCTTTC,CASSYLRQGGTEAF
TRBV9,NA,TRBJ1-5,many,TGTGCCAGCAGCGTAGAGGGGGACGGAAATCAGCCCCAGCATTTT,CASSVEGDGNQPQHF
TRBV6-1,NA,TRBJ2-5,NA,TGTGCCAGCAGTGAAGAAGAGGGACTCAAACAGGGACAAGAGACCCAGTACTTC,CASSEEEGLKQGQETQYF
TRBV12-3/TRBV12-4,NA,TRBJ1-4,many,TGTGCCAGCAGTCCTAGGGCGGGGTTTACGAATGAAAAACTGTTTTTT,CASSPRAGFTNEKLFF
TRBV7-2,NA,TRBJ2-7,many,TGTGCCAGCAGCTCAGGGAAGTCCCTTTCCTACGAGCAGTACTTC,CASSSGKSLSYEQYF
TRBV5-1,TRBD1,TRBJ1-6,few,TGCGCCAGCAGTTTGGTGGGGACAGGGAGTGGCTCACCCCTCCACTTT,CASSLVGTGSGSPLHF
TRBV10-3,NA,TRBJ1-1,NA,TGTGCCAGCAGTGAGGGACGGACTAACACTGAAGCTTTCTTT,CASSEGRTNTEAFF
TRBV5-5,NA,TRBJ1-2,many,TGTGCCAGCAGCTTGGGACCGGGGGAGGACTATGGCTACACCTTC,CASSLGPGEDYGYTF
TRBV7-2,TRBD1,TRBJ2-2,NA,TGCGCCAGCAGCCAAGAGGTGACAGGGTCGCTTAGCACCGGGGAGCTGTTTTTT,CASSQEVTGSLSTGELFF
TRBV11-2,TRBD1,TRBJ2-7,NA,TGTGCCAGCAGCTTAGATCGAGGGGGCCTGTACGAGCAGTACTTC,CASSLDRGGLYEQYF
TRBV2,TRBD1,TRBJ2-7,many,TGTGCCAGCAGCGTGGACAGGAACGAGCAGTACTTC,CASSVDRNEQYF
TRBV20-1,TRBD1,TRBJ2-7,NA,TGCAGTGCTAGACGTTTGAGCGGGACAGGGGGATGGTACGAGCAGTACTTC,CSARRLSGTGGWYEQYF
TRBV7-2,NA,TRBJ2-1,once,TGTGCCAGCAGCCTGACAGCAGGACAGTACAATGAGCAGTTCTTC,CASSLTAGQYNEQFF
TRBV19,NA,TRBJ1-2,few,TGTGCCAGTAGTCTCAATTTCGGGGACGGTACTAATGGCTACACCTTC,CASSLNFGDGTNGYTF
TRBV2,NA,TRBJ1-4,NA,TGTGCCAGCAGTGATCACTCCGAGGCGGGTAATGAAAAACTGTTTTTT,CASSDHSEAGNEKLFF
TRBV20-1,TRBD2,TRBJ2-2,NA,TGCAGTGCTAGAGTCCCAGCGGGAGGGACAGGGAACACCGGGGAGCTGTTTTTT,CSARVPAGGTGNTGELFF
TRBV28,NA,TRBJ2-2,NA,TGTGCCAGCAGTTTAATCCAGGGGTCAAGGGAGCTGTTTTTT,CASSLIQGSRELFF
TRBV7-9,NA,TRBJ2-2,few,TGTGCCAGCAGCTACGCGGACGGCCGGACCGGGGAGCTGTTTTTT,CASSYADGRTGELFF
TRBV6-6,TRBD2,TRBJ2-7,few,TGTGCCAGCAGTTACTCTCTAGGCTGGGGGGGGGCCTACGAGCAGTACTTC,CASSYSLGWGGAYEQYF
TRBV6-6,TRBD1,TRBJ1-1,NA,TGTGCCAGCAGTACAGGGGACGTGAATGAAGCTTTCTTT,CASSTGDVNEAFF
TRBV4-3,NA,TRBJ1-3,many,TGCGCCAGCAGCCTGGGCAGCCCCCTGGACACCATATATTTT,CASSLGSPLDTIYF
TRBV28,NA,TRBJ1-4,NA,TGTGCCAGCAGTTGGACGAAGGGATTGTTCGGTGAAAAACTGTTTTTT,CASSWTKGLFGEKLFF
TRBV2,TRBD2,TRBJ2-5,many,TGTGCCAGCAGTGTGAGACTAGCCCAAGAGACCCAGTACTTC,CASSVRLAQETQYF
TRBV5-5,TRBD1,TRBJ2-2,NA,TGTGCCAGCAGCTTAGATGCGGGACAGGGTTCACCGAAGCTGTTTTTT,CASSLDAGQGSPKLFF
TRBV10-3,NA,TRBJ1-3,many,TGTGCCATCAGTTCTGGGGCCGCCAGCTCTGGAAACACCATATATTTT,CAISSGAASSGNTIYF
TRBV10-2,NA,TRBJ2-7,NA,TGCGCCAGCAGTGAGTCGAAACACGTCCGCGAGCAGTACTTC,CASSESKHVREQYF
TRBV6-5,TRBD1,TRBJ1-3,few,TGTGCCAGTAAGCAGGGGGCCTCTGGAAACACCATATATTTT,CASKQGASGNTIYF
TRBV10-3,NA,TRBJ2-7,NA,TGTGCCAGCAGTTACGGACATACGGGCCGAATCTCCTACGAGCAGTACTTC,CASSYGHTGRISYEQYF
TRBV7-2,TRBD1,TRBJ2-6,NA,TGTGCCAGCAGCCTCGGGACAGGGACGGACGGGGCCAACGTCCTGACTTTC,CASSLGTGTDGANVLTF
TRBV10-2,NA,TRBJ1-5,NA,TGCGCCAGCAGTGAGTCGGCGGGGAGCAATCAGCCCCAGCATTTT,CASSESAGSNQPQHF
TRBV2,NA,TRBJ2-7,NA,TGTGCCATTAGACGGCGATTTTCCTACGAGCAGTACTTC,CAIRRRFSYEQYF
TRBV30,NA,TRBJ2-7,few,TGTGCCTTCATTCGCTCAGACTACGAGCAGTACTTC,CAFIRSDYEQYF
TRBV29-1,TRBD2,TRBJ2-5,once,TGCAGCGGTGTGGGGAGGGGTCAAGAGACCCAGTACTTC,CSGVGRGQETQYF
TRBV6-5,NA,TRBJ1-3,few,TGTGCCAGCAGTTACATAGGGGCTGGAAACACCATATATTTT,CASSYIGAGNTIYF
TRBV4-1,TRBD2,TRBJ2-5,few,TGCGCCAGCAGCCAAGATGACAGCGGGGTTTTAGAGACCCAGTACTTC,CASSQDDSGVLETQYF
TRBV12-3/TRBV12-4,NA,TRBJ1-5,few,TGTGCCAGCAGTTTAGCGATTAGTGACAGTGAGATTAGCAATCAGCCCCAGCATTTT,CASSLAISDSEISNQPQHF
TRBV7-2,NA,TRBJ1-2,many,TGTGCCAGCCTCTTAGACCCTTCCAGAAACTATGGCTACACCTTC,CASLLDPSRNYGYTF
TRBV7-8,NA,TRBJ2-2,many,TGTGCCAGCAGCCAGAGCACCACATCCTGGGAGCTGTTTTTT,CASSQSTTSWELFF
TRBV7-9,NA,TRBJ2-2,NA,TGTGCCAGCAGCTTAGCGTGGGGGGCCAACCTGAACACCGGGGAGCTGTTTTTT,CASSLAWGANLNTGELFF